A selection of T cell receptor beta chains follows, all from one sample in a study of cytomegalovirus exposure and HLA in healthy donors. Assay: immunoSEQ multiplex PCR; the TCRdb copy retains only in-frame clones and omits some. Of tens of thousands of clones listed, around 64% were seen once; the top ten hold about 2.9%. The sample comprised PBMCs. The origin of the receptors is a woman aged 45-59 years in good health and CMV-seronegative. Both conserved end residues are part of each CDR3. A D gene is named only where the DNA matches it firmly. Expanded clones get a size class; other rows say once, few or many, or leave the size out.

V	D	J	size	DNA	CDR3
TRBV18	-	TRBJ1-5	-	TGTGCCAGCTCACCAGCAGGGGATAGCAATCAGCCCCAGCATTTT	CASSPAGDSNQPQHF
TRBV6-5	-	TRBJ2-5	-	TGTGCCAGCGTCCCTTGGGGGGGCGGCGGAGAGACCCAGTACTTC	CASVPWGGGGETQYF
TRBV5-1	-	TRBJ2-1	-	TGCGCCAGCAGCTTGATGGTCCTAGGTACTGAGCAGTTCTTC	CASSLMVLGTEQFF
TRBV19	TRBD1	TRBJ1-2	few	TGTGCCAGTAGCCTGCGTGACCGGGACAGGGGCGCGCCCCTTTATGGCTACACCTTC	CASSLRDRDRGAPLYGYTF
TRBV4-3	TRBD1	TRBJ2-3	-	TGCGCCAGCAGCCAAGAGGGACAGGGGACAGATACGCAGTATTTT	CASSQEGQGTDTQYF
TRBV19	-	TRBJ1-2	few	TGTGCCAGTAGTATCGGGGGATCCTATGGCTACACCTTC	CASSIGGSYGYTF
TRBV6-6	-	TRBJ1-6	few	TGTGCCAGCAGTTACACAGCAAATAATTCACCCCTCCACTTT	CASSYTANNSPLHF
TRBV18	TRBD2	TRBJ2-3	-	TGTGCCAGCTCACGTCAGCGGGAGGGCCCAGATACGCAGTATTTT	CASSRQREGPDTQYF
TRBV2	-	TRBJ2-1	-	TGTGCCAGCAGTGAATTAGACCCTAGCTCCTACAATGAGCAGTTCTTC	CASSELDPSSYNEQFF
TRBV18	TRBD2	TRBJ2-5	few	TGTGCCAGCTCTCAAACTAGCGGCCAAGAGACCCAGTACTTC	CASSQTSGQETQYF
TRBV19	-	TRBJ2-5	-	TGTGCCAGTAGTATCTCGGCAGGTAGAGAGACCCAGTACTTC	CASSISAGRETQYF
TRBV29-1	-	TRBJ1-1	-	TGCAGCGCCGGGGGGGGAAACACTGAAGCTTTCTTT	CSAGGGNTEAFF
TRBV7-9	TRBD1	TRBJ2-7	-	TGTGCCAGCAGCCCAGGGACAGGGCAGTACTTC	CASSPGTGQYF
TRBV2	-	TRBJ2-7	-	TGTGCCAGCAGCCCGAGTAGCGTCTCCTACGAGCAGTACTTC	CASSPSSVSYEQYF
TRBV2	-	TRBJ2-2	-	TGTGCCAGCAGAAGGGGGGGCGCGGGCACCGGGGAGCTGTTTTTT	CASRRGGAGTGELFF
TRBV2	-	TRBJ2-1	few	TGTGCCACTACAGGGACTATCGGATACAATGAGCAGTTCTTC	CATTGTIGYNEQFF
TRBV5-6	-	TRBJ1-5	few	TGTGCCAGCAGCTCCCTGAATCAGCCCCAGCATTTT	CASSSLNQPQHF
TRBV25-1	TRBD1	TRBJ2-1	-	TGTGCCAGCAGTGACCCCGGGACAGGGGGGTTTAATGAGCAGTTCTTC	CASSDPGTGGFNEQFF
TRBV7-2	-	TRBJ1-3	-	TGTGCCAGCAGCTTAGTTTATTGGAGCTCTGGAAACACCATATATTTT	CASSLVYWSSGNTIYF
TRBV5-1	-	TRBJ2-6	few	TGCGCCAGCAGCCCCACTACCTCTGGGGCCAACGTCCTGACTTTC	CASSPTTSGANVLTF
TRBV10-1	-	TRBJ1-1	few	TGCGCCAGCAGTGGGGGTTACAGGGACCAAACGAACACTGAAGCTTTCTTT	CASSGGYRDQTNTEAFF
TRBV19	TRBD1	TRBJ2-4	-	TGTGCCAGTAGTATGGCCGTTGGACAGGCGGAAAACATTCAGTACTTC	CASSMAVGQAENIQYF
TRBV28	TRBD2	TRBJ2-7	-	TGTGCCAGCAGTTTACCCATGGGGAGCGGGAGAGCCGAGCAGTACTTC	CASSLPMGSGRAEQYF
TRBV2	TRBD1	TRBJ2-7	-	TGTGCCAGCAGGGTAACAGGGGGTTCGTACGAGCAGTACTTC	CASRVTGGSYEQYF
TRBV18	-	TRBJ2-7	-	TGTGCCAGCTCACCAGGCGGCCTTAGCTCCTACGAGCAGTACTTC	CASSPGGLSSYEQYF
TRBV2	-	TRBJ1-6	-	TGTGCCAGCAGTGGAGGGCTCCTTAATTCACCCCTCCACTTT	CASSGGLLNSPLHF
TRBV28	TRBD1	TRBJ2-2	-	TGTGCCAGCAGGCCCGGGGACAGGGTGACCGGGGAGCTGTTTTTT	CASRPGDRVTGELFF